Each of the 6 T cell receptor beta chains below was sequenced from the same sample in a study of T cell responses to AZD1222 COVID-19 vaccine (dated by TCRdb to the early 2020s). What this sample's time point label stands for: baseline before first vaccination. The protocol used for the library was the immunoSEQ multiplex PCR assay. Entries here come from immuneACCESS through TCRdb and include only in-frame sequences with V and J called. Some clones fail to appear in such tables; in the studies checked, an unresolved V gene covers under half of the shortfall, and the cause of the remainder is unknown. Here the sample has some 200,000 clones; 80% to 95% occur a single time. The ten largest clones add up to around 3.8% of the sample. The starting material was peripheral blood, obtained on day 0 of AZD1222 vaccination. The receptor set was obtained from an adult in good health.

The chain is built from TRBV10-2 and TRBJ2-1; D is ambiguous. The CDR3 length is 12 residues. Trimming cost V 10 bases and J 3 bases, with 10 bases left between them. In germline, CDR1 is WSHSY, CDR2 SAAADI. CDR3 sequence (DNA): TGCGCCACCACCTTACTCTACAATGAGCAGTTCTTC. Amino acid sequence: CATTLLYNEQFF.

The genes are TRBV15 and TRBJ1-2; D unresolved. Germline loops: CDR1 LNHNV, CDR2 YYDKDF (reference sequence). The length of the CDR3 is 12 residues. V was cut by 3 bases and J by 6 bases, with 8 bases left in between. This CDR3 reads CATSRVGDGYTF. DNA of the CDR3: TGTGCCACCAGCAGGGTAGGAGATGGCTACACCTTC. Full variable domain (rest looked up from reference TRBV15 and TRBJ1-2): DAMVIQNPRYQVTQFGKPVTLSCSQTLNHNVMYWYQQKSSQAPKLLFHYYDKDFNNEADTPDNFQSRRPNTSFCFLDIRSPGLGDTAMYLCATSRVGDGYTFGSGTRLTVV.

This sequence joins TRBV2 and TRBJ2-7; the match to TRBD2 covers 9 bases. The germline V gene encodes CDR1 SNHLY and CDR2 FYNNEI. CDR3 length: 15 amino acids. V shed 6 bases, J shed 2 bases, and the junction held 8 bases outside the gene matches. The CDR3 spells CASSAGLAFTYEQYF. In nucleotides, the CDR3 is TGTGCCAGCAGCGCAGGACTAGCGTTCACCTACGAGCAGTACTTC.

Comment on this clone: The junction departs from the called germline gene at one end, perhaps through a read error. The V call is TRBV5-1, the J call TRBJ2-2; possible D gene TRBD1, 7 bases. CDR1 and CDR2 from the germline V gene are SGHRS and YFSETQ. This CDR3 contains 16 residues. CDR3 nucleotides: TGCGCCAGCAGCCCGCGGGACAGTGCGAACGCCGGGGAGCTGTTTTTT. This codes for CASSPRDSANAGELFF. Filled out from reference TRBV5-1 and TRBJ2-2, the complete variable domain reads KAGVTQTPRYLIKTRGQQVTLSCSPISGHRSVSWYQQTPGQGLQFLFEYFSETQRNKGNFPGRFSGRQFSNSRSEMNVSTLELGDSALYLCASSPRDSANAGELFFGEGSRLTVL.

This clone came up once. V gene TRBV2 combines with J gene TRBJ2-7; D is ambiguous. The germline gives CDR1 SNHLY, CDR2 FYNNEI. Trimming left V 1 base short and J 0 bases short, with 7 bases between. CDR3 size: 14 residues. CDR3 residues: CASSEEGLSYEQYF. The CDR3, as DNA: TGTGCCAGCAGTGAAGAGGGTCTCTCCTACGAGCAGTACTTC. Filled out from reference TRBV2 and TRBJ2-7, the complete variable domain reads EPEVTQTPSHQVTQMGQEVILRCVPISNHLYFYWYRQILGQKVEFLVSFYNNEISEKSEIFDDQFSVERPDGSNFTLKIRSTKLEDSAMYFCASSEEGLSYEQYFGPGTRLTVT.

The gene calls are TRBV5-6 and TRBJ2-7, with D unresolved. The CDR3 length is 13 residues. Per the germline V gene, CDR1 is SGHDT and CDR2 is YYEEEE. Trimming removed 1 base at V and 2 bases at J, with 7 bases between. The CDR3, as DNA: TGTGCCAGCAGCTTGCGCAGCCCCTACGAGCAGTACTTC. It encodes CASSLRSPYEQYF.